This T cell receptor (beta chain) derives from a study of cytomegalovirus exposure and HLA in healthy donors. Across the study: Tens of millions of unique TCRs from HLA-typed donors made up an early data release. Ancestry clustering placed 81% of roughly 410 genotyped donors in the Caucasian-associated cluster.

Findings and caveats of the study: In an earlier analysis, about 87% or about 30%: the productive usage of most TCR beta V segments.

13 Jbeta primers and 60 Vbeta primers were used for the PCR. Some clones are missing from TCRdb's copy, which holds only in-frame ones; the method was immunoSEQ multiplex PCR. The sample has 56,000 or so clones. In germline, CDR1 is GTSNPN, CDR2 SVGIG (reference sequence). There are 14 residues in the CDR3. V shed 3 bases and J shed 0 bases, with 9 bases lying between them. In the case of this clone: Its antigen is unknown.

The chain links TRBV30 to TRBJ1-3; D is possibly TRBD1 (6 bases). The sequenced material came from PBMCs. This sequence was found in a female donor in good health and CMV-seronegative. CDR3 region: CAWRTGFSGNTIYF. The CDR3 DNA follows: TGTGCCTGGAGGACAGGTTTCTCTGGAAACACCATATATTTT.